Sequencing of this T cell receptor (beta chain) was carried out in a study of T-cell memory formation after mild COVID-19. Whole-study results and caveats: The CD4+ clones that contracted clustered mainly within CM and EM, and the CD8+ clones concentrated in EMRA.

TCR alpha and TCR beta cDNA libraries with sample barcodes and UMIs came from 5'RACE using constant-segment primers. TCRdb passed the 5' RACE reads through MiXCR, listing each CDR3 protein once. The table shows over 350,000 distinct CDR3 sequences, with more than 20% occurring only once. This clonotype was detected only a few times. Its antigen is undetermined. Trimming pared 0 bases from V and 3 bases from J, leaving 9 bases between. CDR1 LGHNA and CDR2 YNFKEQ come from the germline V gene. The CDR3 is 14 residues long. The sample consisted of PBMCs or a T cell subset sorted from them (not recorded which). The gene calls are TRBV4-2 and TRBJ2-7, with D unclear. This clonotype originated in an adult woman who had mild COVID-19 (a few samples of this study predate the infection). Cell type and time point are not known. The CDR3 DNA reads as TGTGCCAGCAGCCAAGAAGAATCTTACTACGAGCAGTACTTC. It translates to CASSQEESYYEQYF.